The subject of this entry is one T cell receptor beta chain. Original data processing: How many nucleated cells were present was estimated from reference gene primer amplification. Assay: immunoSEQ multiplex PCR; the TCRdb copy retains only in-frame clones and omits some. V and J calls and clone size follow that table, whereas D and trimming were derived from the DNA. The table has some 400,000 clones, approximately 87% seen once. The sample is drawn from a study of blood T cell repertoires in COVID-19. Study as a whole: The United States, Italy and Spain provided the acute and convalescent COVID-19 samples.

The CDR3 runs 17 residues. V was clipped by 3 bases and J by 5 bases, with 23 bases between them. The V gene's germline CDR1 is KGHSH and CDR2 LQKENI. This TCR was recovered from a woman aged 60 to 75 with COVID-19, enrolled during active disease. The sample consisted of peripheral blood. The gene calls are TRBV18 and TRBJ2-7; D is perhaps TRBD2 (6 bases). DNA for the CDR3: TGTGCCAGCTCACCCCCTGTCATGGGCAGGGAGGTACACGAGCAGTACTTC. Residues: CASSPPVMGREVHEQYF.